This T cell receptor beta chain is from a study of blood T cell repertoires in COVID-19. Original data processing: Scientists estimated how many nucleated cells there were by amplifying reference gene primers. The table came from immunoSEQ multiplex PCR; TCRdb's copy has only in-frame clones and leaves some out. V and J calls and clone size follow that table, whereas D and trimming were derived from the DNA. The sample holds under 100,000 clones, roughly 86% seen once. From germline, CDR1 is SGHVS and CDR2 FNYEAQ. V was shortened by 1 base and J by 5 bases, with 6 bases between the two germline ends. This CDR3 comprises 13 residues.

The receptor's source is a human donor in a cohort sampled during active COVID-19. Sequencing was performed on peripheral blood. This sequence joins TRBV7-6 and TRBJ1-5; D is unclear. The CDR3 DNA reads as TGTGCCAGCAGCTTAGGTGGGCATCAGCCCCAGCATTTT. It translates to CASSLGGHQPQHF.